This T cell receptor beta chain was found in a study of blood T cell repertoires in COVID-19. Turning to the study itself: The United States, Italy and Spain provided the acute and convalescent COVID-19 samples.

V shed 2 bases, J shed 10 bases, and the junction held 5 bases outside the gene matches. Germline assignment: CDR1 MDHEN and CDR2 SYDVKM. The CDR3 is 13 residues long. Using immunoSEQ multiplex PCR, the repertoire was profiled, and TCRdb retains in-frame clones only, with some absent. Here the sample spans fewer than 250,000 clones, approximately 84% being singletons. This receptor was obtained from a man aged 50-59 years with acute or convalescent COVID-19. The sequenced material came from peripheral blood. The chain combines TRBV28 with TRBJ2-1, with 7 bases aligning to TRBD2. Here the CDR3 DNA reads TGTGCCAGCAGTTTACTAGCGGAGCCAGAGCAGTTCTTC. It yields the protein CASSLLAEPEQFF. The complete variable domain, with remaining parts taken from reference TRBV28 and TRBJ2-1, reads DVKVTQSSRYLVKRTGEKVFLECVQDMDHENMFWYRQDPGLGLRLIYFSYDVKMKEKGDIPEGYSVSREKKERFSLILESASTNQTSMYLCASSLLAEPEQFFGPGTRLTVL.